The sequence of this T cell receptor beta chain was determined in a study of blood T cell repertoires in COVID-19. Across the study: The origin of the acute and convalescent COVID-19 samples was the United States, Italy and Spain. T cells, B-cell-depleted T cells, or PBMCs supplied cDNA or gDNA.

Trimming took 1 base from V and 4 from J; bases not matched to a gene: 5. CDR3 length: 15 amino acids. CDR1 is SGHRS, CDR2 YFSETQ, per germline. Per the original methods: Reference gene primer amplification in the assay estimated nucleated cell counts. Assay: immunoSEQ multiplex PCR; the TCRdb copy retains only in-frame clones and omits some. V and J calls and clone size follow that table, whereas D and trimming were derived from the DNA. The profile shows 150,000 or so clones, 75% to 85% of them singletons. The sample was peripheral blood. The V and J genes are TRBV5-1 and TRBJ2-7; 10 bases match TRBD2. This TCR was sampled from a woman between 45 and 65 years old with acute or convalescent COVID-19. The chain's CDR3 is CASSLTSGAGYEQYF. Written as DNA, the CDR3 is TGCGCCAGCAGCTTGACTAGCGGGGCGGGATACGAGCAGTACTTC.